Listed here is a single T cell receptor (beta chain). The entry originates in a study of control samples from healthy donors and cancer patients. Using immunoSEQ multiplex PCR, the repertoire was profiled, and TCRdb retains in-frame clones only, with some absent. The sample has some 23,000 clones, 85% to 90% seen once. Per the germline V gene, CDR1 is SEHNR and CDR2 is FQNEAQ (reference sequence). This CDR3 is 14 amino acids long. V shed 4 bases, J shed 4 bases, and the junction held 4 bases outside the gene matches. The sample comprised PBMCs. The receptor was isolated from a man between 60 and 75 years old with head and neck cancer. The gene calls are TRBV7-9 and TRBJ2-3, with 8 bases that match TRBD1. The CDR3: CASSWEQGADTQYF. DNA for the CDR3: TGTGCCAGCAGCTGGGAACAGGGGGCAGATACGCAGTATTTT.